The 16 T cell receptor beta chains given below trace back to one sample, sequenced in a study of blood T cells in healthy people across ages. PCR was performed a second time for 7 to 11 cycles using a sample-barcoded 5' primer and a J-beta primer mix. TCRdb ran MiXCR on the 5' RACE reads and lists one entry per CDR3 protein. The sample includes fewer than 1 million distinct CDR3 sequences, more than 40% of them seen just once. Sequencing input: blood. Receptor source: a man aged 55 to 70 in good health.

In its sample, this clonotype was seen a few times. The chain recombines TRBV6-1 with TRBJ1-6; no clear D. V was shortened by 2 bases and J by 7 bases, with 15 bases between the two germline ends. The CDR3 covers 16 residues. Germline assignment: CDR1 MNHNS and CDR2 SASEGT. This CDR3 is CASSEFNALPNSPLHF. The CDR3 DNA sequence: TGTGCCAGCAGTGAATTCAACGCCCTACCCAATTCACCCCTCCACTTT.

The chain couples TRBV5-1 to TRBJ2-3, with D perhaps matching TRBD1 or TRBD2 (7 bases each). The length of the CDR3 is 20 residues. The V gene's germline CDR1 is SGHRS and CDR2 YFSETQ. The ends were cut back, 4 bases at V and 6 bases at J, with 33 bases in the middle. CDR3 bases: TGCGCCAGCAGCGGTGCCGGGACAGCCCACCGACGGACTAGGATTGATACGCAGTATTTT. Residues: CASSGAGTAHRRTRIDTQYF.

DNA of the CDR3: TGTGCCAGCAGCAAGGGACAGCACTATGGCTACACCTTC. Protein: CASSKGQHYGYTF. The chain uses TRBV6-5 and TRBJ1-2, with 7 positions matching TRBD1. The CDR3 is made up of 13 amino acids. Germline-derived CDR1 and CDR2 are MNHEY and SVGAGI. The junction had 4 bases not matched to a gene; V was cut back by 6 bases and J by 3 bases.

The V and J genes are TRBV3-1 and TRBJ2-7, with 9 bases lining up with TRBD2. J gave up 3 bases and V 1 base, and 4 bases lay outside the gene matches. This CDR3 is 15 amino acids long. Germline lookup yields CDR1 LGHDT and CDR2 YNNKEL (reference sequence). CDR3 DNA sequence: TGTGCCAGCAGCCAAGTAGCGGGGGATTTCTACGAGCAGTACTTC. It specifies CASSQVAGDFYEQYF.

This chain uses TRBV6-2 or TRBV6-3 with TRBJ2-7; the D gene is possibly TRBD2 (6 bases). The CDR3 has 14 residues. CDR1 is MNHEY, CDR2 SVGEGT, per germline. The ends were cut back, 6 bases at V and 6 bases at J, with 18 bases in the middle. The CDR3 region has the DNA TGTGCCAGCAGCCCGGGACTTTCATACTGCGAGCAGTACTTC. This codes for CASSPGLSYCEQYF.

This clonotype was recorded a few times. The chain has TRBV7-9 and TRBJ2-3; D may be TRBD2 (6 bases). Trimming removed 6 bases at V and 3 bases at J, with 16 bases between. Germline V lookup: CDR1 SEHNR, CDR2 FQNEAQ (reference sequence). The CDR3 is 15 amino acids. The CDR3 sequence is CASSSPAGRTDTQYF. CDR3 nucleotides: TGTGCCAGCAGTTCACCGGCGGGGCGAACAGATACGCAGTATTTT.

The gene calls are TRBV4-3 and TRBJ1-1; perhaps TRBD1 as D (6 bases). The CDR3 is 18 residues long. The V end was cut by 1 base, the J end by 4 bases, with 22 bases between. The germline V gene has CDR1 LGHNA and CDR2 YSLEER. The CDR3 DNA is TGCGCCAGCAGCCAAGCAGAACACAGGGAGTACTTGAGCACTGAAGCTTTCTTT. This sequence encodes CASSQAEHREYLSTEAFF.

This sequence joins TRBV12-3 or TRBV12-4 and TRBJ2-5; 12 nucleotides align to TRBD2. V shed 4 bases and J 0 bases; nucleotides not matched to a gene: 6. The CDR3 has 17 residues. CDR3 DNA: TGTGCCAGCAGTTGTGCTAGCGGGGGGGCCTACCAAGAGACCCAGTACTTC. It translates to CASSCASGGAYQETQYF.

The DNA of the CDR3 is TGTGCCAGCAGGACATTCACTGAAGCTTTCTTT. This translates into CASRTFTEAFF. The chain combines TRBV7-8 with TRBJ1-1; no clear D gene. V was shortened by 6 bases and J by 4 bases, with 6 bases between the two germline ends. The CDR3 contains 11 residues. Per the germline V gene, CDR1 is SGHVS and CDR2 is FQNEAQ.

This clonotype was counted only a few times. This chain connects TRBV30 to TRBJ2-7; D perhaps matches TRBD2 (6 bases). The CDR3 is 12 residues long. The germline CDR1 and CDR2 sequences are GTSNPN and SVGIG (reference sequence). The V end lost 3 bases, the J end lost 7 bases, and 13 bases lay between the germline ends. CDR3 sequence: CAWRGTRHEQYF. The CDR3, as DNA: TGTGCCTGGAGAGGGACTCGGCATGAGCAGTACTTC.

V and J are TRBV5-5 and TRBJ2-7, with 10 bases identical to TRBD1. This CDR3 contains 15 residues. Trimming took 4 bases from V and 3 from J; bases not matched to a gene: 7. Germline CDR1 reads SGHKS; CDR2 reads YYEKEE (reference sequence). The CDR3 loop is CASSPGTGVGYEQYF. The CDR3 DNA follows: TGTGCCAGCAGCCCCGGGACAGGGGTCGGCTACGAGCAGTACTTC.

The rearrangement uses TRBV9 and TRBJ2-1, with 7 positions matching TRBD2. The V gene's germline CDR1 is SGDLS and CDR2 YYNGEE. The CDR3 sequence is 14 residues long. V lost 2 bases to trimming and J lost 5 bases; unmatched junction nucleotides: 4. The CDR3 DNA is TGTGCCAGCAGCGTCGCCGGGACTAACAATGAGCAGTTCTTC. This codes for CASSVAGTNNEQFF.

The chain has TRBV7-2 and TRBJ2-5; 7 nucleotides line up with TRBD1. With 3 bases clipped from V and 5 bases from J, the junction kept 6 bases outside the gene matches. CDR3 size: 14 residues. CDR1 SGHTA and CDR2 FQGNSA come from the germline V gene. In nucleotides, the CDR3 is TGTGCCAGCAGCTTCTCAGGGGGTATGGAGACCCAGTACTTC. Translating gives CASSFSGGMETQYF.

The chain is built from TRBV25-1 and TRBJ1-2, with 9 bases lining up with TRBD1. The V gene end was trimmed by 2 bases and the J gene end by 8 bases; junction bases not matched to a gene: 6. The CDR3 loop spans 14 amino acids. Germline V lookup: CDR1 MGHDK, CDR2 SYGVNS. The CDR3, as DNA: TGTGCCAGCAGTGAACGGGGACAGGGCGGCGGCTACACCTTC. The encoded protein is CASSERGQGGGYTF.

The table lists this clonotype with a few counts. V gene TRBV7-2 combines with J gene TRBJ2-5; no definite D call. The CDR3 sequence is 13 residues long. Trimming took 0 bases from V and 5 from J, leaving 7 bases between them. Per germline, CDR1 SGHTA and CDR2 FQGNSA. The CDR3 is CASSLAQPETQYF. As DNA, the CDR3 is TGTGCCAGCAGCTTAGCCCAGCCGGAGACCCAGTACTTC.

V is TRBV6-1 and J is TRBJ2-5; 8 bases line up with TRBD1. TRBJ2-7 matches the DNA end more closely, so the J call is doubtful. Germline V lookup: CDR1 MNHNS, CDR2 SASEGT. The CDR3 contains 14 residues. CDR3 DNA sequence: TGTGCCAGCATATGGACAGGGAAGTCGGACGAGCAGTACTTC. Its protein product is CASIWTGKSDEQYF.